This T cell receptor beta chain was recorded in a study of blood T cell repertoires in COVID-19 (dated by TCRdb to between 2020 and 2021). Study-level background: Collaborator samples came from the United States, Italy and Spain and covered acute and convalescent phases of COVID-19. The prospective study material was composed of cDNA or gDNA derived from T cells, B-cell-depleted T cells, or PBMCs. Subjects who had been exposed to COVID-19, were actively infected with it, or had recovered from it provided the deeply sampled blood TCRbeta repertoires that made up the dataset. The repertoires were released in a freely available public database intended as a resource for research on the immune response to SARS-CoV-2. Samples came from the ongoing ImmuneRACE study (first 160 participants) plus 1,254 subjects from 6 global collaborators. A de-identified subject ID, COVID-19 status, age in years and sex were almost always included in the sample metadata. Where available, HLA class I and class II types were taken from metadata supplied by the sample provider and were not determined by assay-based typing. General findings and caveats noted by the study authors: Clinical and demographic metadata were provided uncurated, with the amount varying by source and participant.

This clone was found a few times. What this receptor recognizes is not known. No base qualities exist here, and no much larger clone lies one base off it. CDR1 and CDR2 were assigned from the germline V gene as KGHSH and LQKENI. From its cysteine to its phenylalanine, the CDR3 spans 18 amino acids. Only the CDR3 DNA stays, 54 bases, in frame from base 1. Trimming accounts for 3 bases at V and 3 bases at J, while the number of junction bases matched to no gene is 15. TCRbeta CDR3 regions were amplified from genomic DNA using the immunoSEQ Assay, a bias-controlled multiplex PCR. The paper's data handling went like this. Within the assay, amplification of reference gene primers was used to estimate how many nucleated cells each sample contained. To quantify the absolute abundance of each unique TCRbeta CDR3 rearrangement, sequence reads were collapsed and filtered. For each sample, productive Simpson clonality was calculated by taking the square root of Simpson's diversity index across productive rearrangements. TCRdb retrieved this table from immuneACCESS and kept in-frame rearrangements only. Not all clones are present; in checked studies, unresolved V genes account for under half, and no reason is known for the remainder. The DNA gave D and trimming, while V, J and clone size come from that table. Counted in this sample were about 210,000 clones; 80% to 85% of them appeared once. Approximately 9% of the sample rests with the top ten.

In the prospective study, participants were roughly 18 to 100 years old, resided in fewer than 25 geographic areas of the United States, and were enrolled through a virtual design. In the prospective study, participants were assigned to cohorts based on the clinical history participants reported in a screening survey and a study questionnaire. In the prospective study, mobile phlebotomists collected whole blood, serum and a nasopharyngeal or oropharyngeal swab from each participant. Prospective study participants could optionally give additional blood draws and questionnaires over an approximately two-month period. Blood samples from the prospective study were shipped frozen or at room temperature prior to DNA extraction.

The chain was built from TRBV18 and TRBJ2-3; 7 bases in the junction line up with TRBD2. The sequenced sample consisted of PBMCs or T cells enriched from blood (not recorded which). The receptor's source is a woman between 50 and 59 years old with acute COVID-19. The sequence in DNA is TGTGCCAGCTCACCGGTCCCCCGGGGGAGGGAGCAAACAGATACGCAGTATTTT. It encodes CASSPVPRGREQTDTQYF.